The 21 T cell receptor beta chains presented below share a single source sample, sequenced in a study of blood T cell repertoires in COVID-19. Assay used: immunoSEQ multiplex PCR; TCRdb lists only in-frame clones, some missing. The data show some 110,000 clones, about 93% seen once. Source material: peripheral blood. The receptors here all came from a man aged 50 to 60 with COVID-19, enrolled during active disease.

This clone occurred once. The V gene is TRBV5-1, the J gene TRBJ2-5; 9 positions match TRBD2. Per germline, CDR1 SGHRS and CDR2 YFSETQ. J gave up 4 bases and V 5 bases, and 3 bases lay outside the gene matches. The CDR3 extends over 13 amino acids. The CDR3 bases are TGCGCCAGCAGGCGGGAGGGCCGAGAGACCCAGTACTTC. The encoded protein is CASRREGRETQYF.

V gene TRBV10-3 combines with J gene TRBJ2-1, with 7 bases that match TRBD2. This CDR3 comprises 12 residues. Germline V CDR1 and CDR2: ENHRY, SYGVKD. V shed 5 bases and J 15 bases; nucleotides not matched to a gene: 10. CDR3 amino acids: CAISPVRERVFF. Here the CDR3 DNA reads TGTGCCATCAGTCCAGTGCGGGAGAGGGTGTTCTTC.

The chain employs TRBV28 and TRBJ1-5, with 7 bases matching TRBD1. The CDR3 loop spans 14 amino acids. Per the germline V gene, CDR1 is MDHEN and CDR2 is SYDVKM. The trim removed 2 bases at V and 5 bases at J, leaving 3 bases unmatched. The chain's CDR3 is CASSLDRVDQPQHF. The CDR3 region has the DNA TGTGCCAGCAGTTTAGACAGGGTGGATCAGCCCCAGCATTTT.

The CDR3 sequence: CSIRGGPTDTQYF. The CDR3 DNA is TGCAGCATCCGCGGGGGGCCCACAGATACGCAGTATTTT. The chain links TRBV29-1 to TRBJ2-3, with 8 bases identical to TRBD2. V shed 8 bases and J 2 bases; nucleotides not matched to a gene: 6. The length of the CDR3 is 13 residues. Germline values: CDR1 SQVTM, CDR2 ANQGSEA.

This sequence joins TRBV28 and TRBJ2-3; TRBD2 agrees at 12 bases. J was trimmed by 3 bases and V by 2 bases; bases with no gene match: 0. This CDR3 is built from 15 residues. Germline CDR1 and CDR2: MDHEN and SYDVKM. The CDR3 region has the DNA TGTGCCAGCAGTTTAGGGACTAGCGGGACAGATACGCAGTATTTT. Translated, it gives CASSLGTSGTDTQYF.

V is TRBV9 and J is TRBJ2-2; 7 positions match TRBD2. Per germline, CDR1 SGDLS and CDR2 YYNGEE. There are 17 residues in the CDR3. The junction had 13 bases not matched to a gene; V was cut back by 4 bases and J by 4 bases. The CDR3 spells CASSPFPAGVGTGELFF. Here the CDR3 DNA reads TGTGCCAGCAGCCCATTTCCGGCGGGAGTTGGCACCGGGGAGCTGTTTTTT.

This chain joins TRBV7-3 and TRBJ1-2; 8 bases are shared with TRBD1. After removal of 5 bases from V and 6 bases from J, the junction contained 8 bases not matched to a gene. CDR3 length equals 14 residues. Germline lookup yields CDR1 SGHTA and CDR2 FQGTGA. CDR3 sequence: CASSMGDRSHGYTF. As DNA, the CDR3 is TGTGCCAGCAGCATGGGGGACAGGAGCCATGGCTACACCTTC.

This clone was detected once. The genes are TRBV2 and TRBJ1-2, with 7 positions matching TRBD1. The J segment lost 13 bases and the V segment lost 4 bases, leaving 15 bases of the junction unmatched. CDR3 size: 14 residues. Germline V gene sequence: CDR1 SNHLY, CDR2 FYNNEI. The CDR3 region has the DNA TGTGCCAGCAGTGGGTGGGGGACAGACGCTTCTCGCACCTTC. Its protein product is CASSGWGTDASRTF. The variable domain in full, with the rest retrieved from reference TRBV2 and TRBJ1-2, is EPEVTQTPSHQVTQMGQEVILRCVPISNHLYFYWYRQILGQKVEFLVSFYNNEISEKSEIFDDQFSVERPDGSNFTLKIRSTKLEDSAMYFCASSGWGTDASRTFGSGTRLTVV.

This chain connects TRBV12-3 or TRBV12-4 to TRBJ2-6; D unclear. The V gene lost 7 bases and the J gene lost 0 bases, with 4 bases spanning the gap. This CDR3 spans 13 amino acids. The CDR3 reads CASTSSGANVLTF. CDR3 DNA sequence: TGTGCCAGCACCAGCTCTGGGGCCAACGTCCTGACTTTC.

This clone has only one observation. The V gene is TRBV19, the J gene TRBJ1-5; 7 bases align to TRBD1. V was pared by 5 bases and J by 5 bases, with 3 bases of the junction left unmatched. The CDR3 has 13 residues. Germline CDR1 and CDR2: LNHDA and SQIVND (reference sequence). The CDR3 DNA sequence: TGTGCCAGTAGTCCAGGGGGTGATCAGCCCCAGCATTTT. The encoded protein is CASSPGGDQPQHF.

This sequence joins TRBV5-1 and TRBJ2-1; 7 nucleotides agree with TRBD1. V was clipped by 5 bases and J by 0 bases; unmatched bases: 5. The CDR3 contains 15 residues. Germline values: CDR1 SGHRS, CDR2 YFSETQ. CDR3 residues: CASSFRDSSYNEQFF. In nucleotides, the CDR3 is TGCGCCAGCAGTTTCAGGGACAGCTCCTACAATGAGCAGTTCTTC.

V is TRBV28 and J is TRBJ1-2; 9 bases line up with TRBD1. The germline V gene encodes CDR1 MDHEN and CDR2 SYDVKM. Trimming took 3 bases from V and 4 from J; bases not matched to a gene: 12. CDR3 length: 17 residues. The DNA of the CDR3 is TGTGCCAGCAGTTTGGGGGACAGGGAACTATGGGGCTATGGCTACACCTTC. Its protein is CASSLGDRELWGYGYTF.

This clone was seen a single time. The CDR3 is CAGGDRMHGYTF. In DNA form, the CDR3 reads TGTGCCGGGGGAGACAGGATGCATGGCTACACCTTC. The chain uses TRBV28 and TRBJ1-2; possibly TRBD1 for D (6 bases). Per germline, CDR1 MDHEN and CDR2 SYDVKM. V was shortened by 11 bases and J by 6 bases, with 16 bases between the two germline ends. CDR3 length equals 12 residues.

The rearrangement uses TRBV11-3 and TRBJ1-1; 7 nucleotides agree with TRBD1. Per germline, CDR1 SGHNT and CDR2 YENEEA. V lost 5 bases to trimming and J lost 3 bases; unmatched junction nucleotides: 3. CDR3 length equals 13 residues. For the CDR3, the DNA is TGTGCCAGCAGCCGACAGGGAGACACTGAAGCTTTCTTT. It encodes CASSRQGDTEAFF.

The gene calls are TRBV27 and TRBJ2-5, with D possibly being TRBD1 (6 bases). Trimming took off 3 bases at V and 1 base at J, with 12 bases between the two ends. The germline CDR1 and CDR2 sequences are MNHEY and SMNVEV (reference sequence). This CDR3 has 15 amino acids. The CDR3 sequence is CASSFAGQFQETQYF. The DNA for the CDR3 is TGTGCCAGCAGTTTCGCCGGACAGTTCCAAGAGACCCAGTACTTC.

The sample holds one count of this clone. The CDR3 nucleotides are TGTGCCAGCAGTTCCCATCCCACGGGGAGCTCCTACAATGAGCAGTTCTTC. This sequence encodes CASSSHPTGSSYNEQFF. This chain uses TRBV28 with TRBJ2-1; tentatively, D is TRBD2 (5 bases). The CDR3 totals 17 residues. Germline V gene sequence: CDR1 MDHEN, CDR2 SYDVKM. Trimming removed 4 bases at V and 0 bases at J, with 16 bases between.

This clone was seen once. V usage is TRBV3-1 (or the pseudogene TRBV3-2) and J usage is TRBJ2-1; TRBD1 agrees at 9 bases. The CDR3 sequence is 14 residues long. The V gene end was trimmed by 3 bases and the J gene end by 6 bases; junction bases not matched to a gene: 3. CDR1 and CDR2 (germline): LGHDT, YNNKEL (reference sequence). The CDR3 protein is CASSHMDRGNEQFF. The CDR3 nucleotides read TGTGCCAGCAGCCACATGGACAGGGGCAATGAGCAGTTCTTC.

The chain links TRBV5-6 to TRBJ1-2, with D possibly being TRBD1 (5 bases). Trimming removed 0 bases at V and 4 bases at J, with 19 bases between. Per the germline V gene, CDR1 is SGHDT and CDR2 is YYEEEE. The CDR3 has 17 residues. The CDR3 nucleotides read TGTGCCAGCAGCTTGGCGTCAGGGCCCCGGAGAAGCTATGGCTACACCTTC. Translating gives CASSLASGPRRSYGYTF.

The chain links TRBV7-2 to TRBJ2-7; 7 nucleotides line up with TRBD2. CDR3 length equals 16 residues. Germline values: CDR1 SGHTA, CDR2 FQGNSA. Trimming took 5 bases from V and 0 from J; bases not matched to a gene: 10. CDR3 DNA sequence: TGTGCCAGCAGCATCGGGGCGGGAGACCCCTCCTACGAGCAGTACTTC. Its protein is CASSIGAGDPSYEQYF.

This sequence joins TRBV6-4 and TRBJ2-2, with no clear D. This CDR3 is 13 amino acids long. V was cut by 3 bases and J by 3 bases, with 5 bases left in between. Germline-derived CDR1 and CDR2 are MRHNA and SNTAGT. As DNA, the CDR3 is TGTGCCAGCAGTGAACAGCACACCGGGGAGCTGTTTTTT. Protein sequence: CASSEQHTGELFF.

The V and J genes are TRBV30 and TRBJ2-3, with D perhaps matching TRBD2 (5 bases). The germline V and J ends were trimmed by 2 bases and 6 bases, with 18 bases remaining between them. The CDR3 consists of 15 residues. CDR1 and CDR2 (germline): GTSNPN, SVGIG (reference sequence). The CDR3 DNA sequence: TGTGCCTGGAGTTCCTCGGTACTCCGGAGGGATACGCAGTATTTT. It specifies CAWSSSVLRRDTQYF. Full variable domain (missing parts from reference TRBV30 and TRBJ2-3): SQTIHQWPATLVQPVGSPLSLECTVEGTSNPNLYWYRQAAGRGLQLLFYSVGIGQISSEVPQNLSASRPQDRQFILSSKKLLLSDSGFYLCAWSSSVLRRDTQYFGPGTRLTVL.